This T cell receptor beta chain was sequenced in a study of OX40 agonist ivuxolimab in advanced cancers. For the study at large: All patients had ivuxolimab intravenously every 2 weeks at 0.01 to 10 mg/kg.

The repertoire was sequenced with immunoSEQ multiplex PCR; TCRdb's copy has only in-frame clones and lacks some. This sample has some 83,000 clones, with 65% to 85% found just once. Germline lookup yields CDR1 SGHTA and CDR2 FQGNSA. The CDR3 is made up of 19 amino acids. Trimming stripped 4 bases from V and 4 bases from J, with 28 bases between. The TCR originated in an adult with an advanced solid tumor such as melanoma, head and neck, liver or kidney cancer. The V gene is TRBV7-2, the J gene TRBJ2-5, with a weak D call TRBD2 (6 bases). The sample here was CD4+ or CD8+ T cells sorted from blood, taken in a trial of the OX40 agonist ivuxolimab. CDR3 in DNA: TGTGCCAGCAGCTCCCGAGGATTGGCGGGGAGACCTAAGGGAGAGACCCAGTACTTC. This encodes CASSSRGLAGRPKGETQYF.